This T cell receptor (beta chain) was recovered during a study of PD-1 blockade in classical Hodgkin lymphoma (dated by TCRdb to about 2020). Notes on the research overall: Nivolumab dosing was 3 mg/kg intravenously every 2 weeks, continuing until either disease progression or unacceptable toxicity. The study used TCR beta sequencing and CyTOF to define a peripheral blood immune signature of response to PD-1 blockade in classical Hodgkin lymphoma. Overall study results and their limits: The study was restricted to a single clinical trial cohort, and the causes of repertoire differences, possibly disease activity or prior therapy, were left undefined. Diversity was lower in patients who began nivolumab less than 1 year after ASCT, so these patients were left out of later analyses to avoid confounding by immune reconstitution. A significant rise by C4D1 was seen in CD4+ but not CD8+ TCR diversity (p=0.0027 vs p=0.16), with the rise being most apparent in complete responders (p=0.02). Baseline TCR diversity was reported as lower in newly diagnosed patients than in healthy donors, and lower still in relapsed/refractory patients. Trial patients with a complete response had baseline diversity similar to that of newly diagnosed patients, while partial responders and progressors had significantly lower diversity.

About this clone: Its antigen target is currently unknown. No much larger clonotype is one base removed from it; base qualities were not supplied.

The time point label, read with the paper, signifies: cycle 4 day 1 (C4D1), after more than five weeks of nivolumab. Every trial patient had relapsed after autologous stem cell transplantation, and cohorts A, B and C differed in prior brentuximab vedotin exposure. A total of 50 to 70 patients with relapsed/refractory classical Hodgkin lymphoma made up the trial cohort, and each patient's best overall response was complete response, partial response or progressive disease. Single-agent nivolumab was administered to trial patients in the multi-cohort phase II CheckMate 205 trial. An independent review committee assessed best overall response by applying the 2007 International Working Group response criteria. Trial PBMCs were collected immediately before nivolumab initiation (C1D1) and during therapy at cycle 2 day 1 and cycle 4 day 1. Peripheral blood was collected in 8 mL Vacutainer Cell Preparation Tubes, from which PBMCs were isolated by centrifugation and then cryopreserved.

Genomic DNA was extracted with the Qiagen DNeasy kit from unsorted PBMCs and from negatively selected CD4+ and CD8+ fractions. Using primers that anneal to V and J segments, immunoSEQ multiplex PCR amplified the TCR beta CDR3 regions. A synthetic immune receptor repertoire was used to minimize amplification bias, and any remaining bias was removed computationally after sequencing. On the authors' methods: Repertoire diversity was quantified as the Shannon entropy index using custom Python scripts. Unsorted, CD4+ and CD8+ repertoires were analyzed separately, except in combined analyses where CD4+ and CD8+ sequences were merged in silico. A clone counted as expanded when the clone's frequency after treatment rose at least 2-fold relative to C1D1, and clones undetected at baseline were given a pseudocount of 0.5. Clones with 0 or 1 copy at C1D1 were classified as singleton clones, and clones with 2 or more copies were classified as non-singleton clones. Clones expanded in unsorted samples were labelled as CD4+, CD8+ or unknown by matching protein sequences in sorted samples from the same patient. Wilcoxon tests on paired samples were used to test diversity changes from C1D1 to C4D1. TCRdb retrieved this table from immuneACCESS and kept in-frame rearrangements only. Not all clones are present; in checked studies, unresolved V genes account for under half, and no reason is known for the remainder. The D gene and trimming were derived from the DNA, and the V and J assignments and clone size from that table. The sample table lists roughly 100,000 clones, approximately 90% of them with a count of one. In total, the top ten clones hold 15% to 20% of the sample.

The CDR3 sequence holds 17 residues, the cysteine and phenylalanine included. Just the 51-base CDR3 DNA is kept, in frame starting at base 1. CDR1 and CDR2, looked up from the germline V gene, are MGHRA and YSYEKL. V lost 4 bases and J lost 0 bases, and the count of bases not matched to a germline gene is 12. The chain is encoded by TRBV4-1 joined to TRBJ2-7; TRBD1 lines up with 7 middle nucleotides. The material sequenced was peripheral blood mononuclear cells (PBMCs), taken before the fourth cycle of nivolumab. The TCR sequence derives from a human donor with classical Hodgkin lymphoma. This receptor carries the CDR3 CASSLIVDRSSSYEQYF. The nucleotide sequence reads TGCGCCAGCAGCCTTATCGTGGACAGGTCCAGCTCCTACGAGCAGTACTTC.